The T cell receptor (beta chain) under discussion was sequenced for a study of blood T cell repertoires in COVID-19. Clones were sequenced by immunoSEQ multiplex PCR, and TCRdb holds only the in-frame ones, with some missing. The table shows around 300,000 clones, with 85% to 90% occurring only once. CDR3 length: 13 residues. V was cut by 3 bases and J by 7 bases, with 9 bases left in between. Sequencing was done on a sample of peripheral blood. The receptor was derived from a woman aged 40 to 55 with acute or convalescent COVID-19. This chain joins TRBV12-3 or TRBV12-4 and TRBJ1-4; D may be TRBD1 (6 bases). The CDR3 protein is CASSFRGFEKLFF. CDR3 coding DNA: TGTGCCAGCAGTTTTAGGGGGTTTGAAAAACTGTTTTTT.